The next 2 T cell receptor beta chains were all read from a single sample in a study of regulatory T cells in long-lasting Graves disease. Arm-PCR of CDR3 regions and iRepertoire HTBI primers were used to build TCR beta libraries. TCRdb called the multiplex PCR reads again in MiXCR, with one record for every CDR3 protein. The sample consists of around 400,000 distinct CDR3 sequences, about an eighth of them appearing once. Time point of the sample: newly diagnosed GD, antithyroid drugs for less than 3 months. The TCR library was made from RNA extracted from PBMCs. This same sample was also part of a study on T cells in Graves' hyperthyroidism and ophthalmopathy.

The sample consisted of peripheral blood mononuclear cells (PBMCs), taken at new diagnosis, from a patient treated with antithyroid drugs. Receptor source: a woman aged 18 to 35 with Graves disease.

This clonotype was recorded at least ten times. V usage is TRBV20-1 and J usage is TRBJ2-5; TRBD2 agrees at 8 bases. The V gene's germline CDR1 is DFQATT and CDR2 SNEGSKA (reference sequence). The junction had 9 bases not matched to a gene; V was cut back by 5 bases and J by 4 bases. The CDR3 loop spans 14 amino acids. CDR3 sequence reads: CSASIPGLGETQYF. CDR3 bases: TGCAGTGCTTCAATTCCGGGACTAGGAGAGACCCAGTACTTC.

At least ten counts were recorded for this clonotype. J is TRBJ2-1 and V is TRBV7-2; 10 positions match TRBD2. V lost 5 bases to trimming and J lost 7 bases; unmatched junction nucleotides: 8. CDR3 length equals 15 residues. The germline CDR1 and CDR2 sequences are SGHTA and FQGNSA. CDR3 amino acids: CASSLLLAGRNEQFF. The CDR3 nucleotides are TGTGCCAGCAGCCTCCTACTAGCGGGGAGGAATGAGCAGTTCTTC.